This T cell receptor beta chain came from a study of shared clonotypes between healthy human individuals. Germline V gene sequence: CDR1 LNHNV, CDR2 YYDKDF (reference sequence). V shed 2 bases, J shed 5 bases, and the junction held 1 base outside the gene matches. The CDR3 is 14 residues long. When replicate PCRs were run on unsorted PBMC, they used 300 ng DNA, approximately 31,000 T cell genomes. Repertoires were generated with immunoSEQ multiplex PCR, while TCRdb's copy carries only in-frame clones and drops some. The table lists hundreds of thousands of clones, around 77% of them singletons. Sequencing used PBMCs. The chain carries TRBV15 and TRBJ1-5; 9 bases fit TRBD1. The TCR sequence derives from a woman in her thirties or forties in good health. Some clones in this sample may be carry-over from other donors' samples. The CDR3 nucleotides are TGTGCCACCAGCAGAAGACAGGGGGATCAGCCCCAGCATTTT. Amino acid sequence: CATSRRQGDQPQHF.